This T cell receptor beta chain appears in the sequencing data of a study of early T cells in non-severe SARS-CoV-2 infection. Overall study context: Sequenced bulk RNA came from whole blood that was unsorted, and chains were unpaired.

Findings and caveats of the study: Comparison of clonotypes with VDJdb favored anti-spike CD8 responses while missing private and CD4 specificities.

This clonotype was seen at least ten times. Its specificity is unknown. Each cDNA molecule carried a unique molecular identifier. In TCRdb, the 5' RACE reads were re-called with MiXCR into one record per CDR3 protein. The sample gives 80,000 to 100,000 distinct CDR3 sequences, 11% of which show up once; roughly 4.5% is in the top ten. The CDR3 extends over 14 amino acids. Germline CDR1 is SGHRS and CDR2 is YFSETQ. Trimming took off 3 bases at V and 2 bases at J, with 9 bases between the two ends. This TCR was sampled from an adult who was a healthcare worker with PCR-confirmed SARS-CoV-2 infection or an uninfected control (not recorded which). Material: whole blood, obtained at baseline. The chain has TRBV5-1 and TRBJ1-3, with D perhaps TRBD1 (6 bases). The CDR3 protein is CASSSAGAGNTIYF. The CDR3 nucleotides are TGCGCCAGCAGCTCTGCAGGGGCTGGAAACACCATATATTTT.